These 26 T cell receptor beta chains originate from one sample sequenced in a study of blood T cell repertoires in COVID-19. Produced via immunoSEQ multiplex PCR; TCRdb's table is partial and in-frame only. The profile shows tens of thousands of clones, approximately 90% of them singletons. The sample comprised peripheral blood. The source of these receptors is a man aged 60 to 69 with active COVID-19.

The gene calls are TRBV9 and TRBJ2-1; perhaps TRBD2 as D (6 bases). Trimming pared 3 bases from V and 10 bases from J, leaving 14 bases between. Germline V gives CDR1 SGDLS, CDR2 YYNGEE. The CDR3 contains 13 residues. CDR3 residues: CASSALGAGEQFF. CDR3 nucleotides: TGTGCCAGCAGCGCCCTCGGCGCGGGGGAGCAGTTCTTC.

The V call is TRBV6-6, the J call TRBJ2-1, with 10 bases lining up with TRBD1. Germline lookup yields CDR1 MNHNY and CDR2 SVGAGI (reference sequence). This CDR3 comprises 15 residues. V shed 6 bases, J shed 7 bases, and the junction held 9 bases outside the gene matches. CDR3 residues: CASRTDRGIANEQFF. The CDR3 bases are TGTGCCAGCAGAACGGACAGGGGGATAGCAAATGAGCAGTTCTTC.

The CDR3 protein is CASSLNEGVDYEQYF. CDR3 bases: TGTGCCAGCAGCTTAAATGAAGGGGTCGACTACGAGCAGTACTTC. J is TRBJ2-7 and V is TRBV7-9, with D maybe TRBD1 (5 bases). CDR3 length: 15 residues. Looked up from germline, CDR1 is SEHNR and CDR2 is FQNEAQ (reference sequence). The V end was cut by 2 bases, the J end by 3 bases, with 14 bases between.

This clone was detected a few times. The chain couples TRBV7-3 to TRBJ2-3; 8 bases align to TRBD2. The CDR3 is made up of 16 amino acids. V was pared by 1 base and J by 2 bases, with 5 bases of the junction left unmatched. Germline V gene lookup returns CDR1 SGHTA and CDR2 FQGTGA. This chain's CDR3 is CASSLNPGGSTDTQYF. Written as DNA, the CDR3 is TGTGCCAGCAGCTTAAATCCGGGGGGGTCCACAGATACGCAGTATTTT. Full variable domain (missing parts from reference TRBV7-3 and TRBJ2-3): GAGVSQTPSNKVTEKGKYVELRCDPISGHTALYWYRQSLGQGPEFLIYFQGTGAADDSGLPNDRFFAVRPEGSVSTLKIQRTERGDSAVYLCASSLNPGGSTDTQYFGPGTRLTVL.

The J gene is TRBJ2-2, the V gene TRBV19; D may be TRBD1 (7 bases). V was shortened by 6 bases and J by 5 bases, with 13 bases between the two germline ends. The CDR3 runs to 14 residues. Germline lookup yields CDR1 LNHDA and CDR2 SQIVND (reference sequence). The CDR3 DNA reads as TGTGCCAGTAGACCCCAGGGGGGTACCGGGGAGCTGTTTTTT. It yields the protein CASRPQGGTGELFF. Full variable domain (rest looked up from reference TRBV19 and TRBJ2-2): DGGITQSPKYLFRKEGQNVTLSCEQNLNHDAMYWYRQDPGQGLRLIYYSQIVNDFQKGDIAEGYSVSREKKESFPLTVTSAQKNPTAFYLCASRPQGGTGELFFGEGSRLTVL.

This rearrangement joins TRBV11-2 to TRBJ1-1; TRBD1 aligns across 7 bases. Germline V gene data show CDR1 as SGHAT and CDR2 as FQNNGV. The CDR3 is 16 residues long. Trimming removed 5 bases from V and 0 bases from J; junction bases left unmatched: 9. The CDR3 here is CASSQGGTVMNTEAFF. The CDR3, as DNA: TGTGCCAGCAGCCAAGGGGGCACGGTCATGAACACTGAAGCTTTCTTT.

DNA of the CDR3: TGTGCCAGCAGCTATCGCGGGCGGGACCAAGAGACCCAGTACTTC. It yields the protein CASSYRGRDQETQYF. V and J are TRBV7-9 and TRBJ2-5, with D maybe TRBD2 (5 bases). Per the germline V gene, CDR1 is SEHNR and CDR2 is FQNEAQ (reference sequence). The germline V and J ends were trimmed by 4 bases and 0 bases, with 12 bases remaining between them. The CDR3 runs to 15 residues.

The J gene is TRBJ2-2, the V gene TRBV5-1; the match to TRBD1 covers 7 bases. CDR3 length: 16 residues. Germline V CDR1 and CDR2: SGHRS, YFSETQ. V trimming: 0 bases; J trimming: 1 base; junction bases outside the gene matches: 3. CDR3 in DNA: TGCGCCAGCAGCTTGGGGGGGACAGTGAACACCGGGGAGCTGTTTTTT. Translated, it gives CASSLGGTVNTGELFF.

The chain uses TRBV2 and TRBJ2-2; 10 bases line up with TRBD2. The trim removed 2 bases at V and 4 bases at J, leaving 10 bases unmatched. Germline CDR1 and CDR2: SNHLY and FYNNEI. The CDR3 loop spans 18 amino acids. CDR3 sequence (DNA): TGTGCCAGCAGTGAATCTTGGCTAGCGGGGGCCTTCACCGGGGAGCTGTTTTTT. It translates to CASSESWLAGAFTGELFF.

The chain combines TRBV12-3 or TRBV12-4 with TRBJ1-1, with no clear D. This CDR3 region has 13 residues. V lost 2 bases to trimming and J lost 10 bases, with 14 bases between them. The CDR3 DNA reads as TGTGCCAGCAGTTTAACAGCTCCTCGTGGAGCTTTCTTT. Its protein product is CASSLTAPRGAFF.

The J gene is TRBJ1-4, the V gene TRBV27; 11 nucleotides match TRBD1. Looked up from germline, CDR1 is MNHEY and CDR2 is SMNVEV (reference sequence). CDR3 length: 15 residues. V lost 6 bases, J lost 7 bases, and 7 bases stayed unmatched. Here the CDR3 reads CASRHTGTGGEKLFF. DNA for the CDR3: TGTGCCAGCAGACACACCGGGACAGGGGGTGAAAAACTGTTTTTT. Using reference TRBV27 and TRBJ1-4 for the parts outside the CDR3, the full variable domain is EAQVTQNPRYLITVTGKKLTVTCSQNMNHEYMSWYRQDPGLGLRQIYYSMNVEVTDKGDVPEGYKVSRKEKRNFPLILESPSPNQTSLYFCASRHTGTGGEKLFFGSGTQLSVL.

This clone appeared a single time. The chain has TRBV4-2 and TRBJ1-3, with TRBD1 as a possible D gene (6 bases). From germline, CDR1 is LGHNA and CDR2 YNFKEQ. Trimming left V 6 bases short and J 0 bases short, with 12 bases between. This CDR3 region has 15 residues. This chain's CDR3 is CASSRTVNSGNTIYF. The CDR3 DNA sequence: TGTGCCAGCAGTCGGACAGTCAACTCTGGAAACACCATATATTTT.

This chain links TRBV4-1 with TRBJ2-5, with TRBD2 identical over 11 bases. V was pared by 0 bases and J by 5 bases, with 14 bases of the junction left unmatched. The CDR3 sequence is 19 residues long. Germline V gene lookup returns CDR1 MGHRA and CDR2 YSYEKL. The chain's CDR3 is CASSQDLRASGGRRETQYF. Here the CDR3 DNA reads TGCGCCAGCAGCCAAGATCTTAGGGCTAGCGGGGGGCGGAGGGAGACCCAGTACTTC.

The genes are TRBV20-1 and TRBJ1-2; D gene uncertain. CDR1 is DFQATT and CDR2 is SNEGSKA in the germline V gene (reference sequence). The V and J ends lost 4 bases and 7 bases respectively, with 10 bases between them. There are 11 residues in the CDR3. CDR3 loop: CSAIEAVGYTF. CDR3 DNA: TGCAGTGCTATAGAGGCGGTTGGCTACACCTTC.

CDR3 nucleotides: TGCGCCAGCAGCGCCCCGGGACTAGCGGGGGGGCTACAAGTTGATGAGCAGTTCTTC. Its translation: CASSAPGLAGGLQVDEQFF. This chain joins TRBV4-1 and TRBJ2-1; 16 positions match TRBD2. The junction had 15 bases not matched to a gene; V was cut back by 5 bases and J by 8 bases. Germline V gives CDR1 MGHRA, CDR2 YSYEKL. The length of the CDR3 is 19 residues.

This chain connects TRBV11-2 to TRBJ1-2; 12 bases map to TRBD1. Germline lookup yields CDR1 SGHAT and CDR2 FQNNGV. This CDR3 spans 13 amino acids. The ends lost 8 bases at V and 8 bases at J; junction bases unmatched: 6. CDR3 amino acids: CASSRGTGGGYTF. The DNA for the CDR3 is TGTGCCAGCTCCAGGGGGACAGGGGGCGGCTACACCTTC. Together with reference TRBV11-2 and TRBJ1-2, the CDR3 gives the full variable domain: EAGVAQSPRYKIIEKRQSVAFWCNPISGHATLYWYQQILGQGPKLLIQFQNNGVVDDSQLPKDRFSAERLKGVDSTLKIQPAKLEDSAVYLCASSRGTGGGYTFGSGTRLTVV.

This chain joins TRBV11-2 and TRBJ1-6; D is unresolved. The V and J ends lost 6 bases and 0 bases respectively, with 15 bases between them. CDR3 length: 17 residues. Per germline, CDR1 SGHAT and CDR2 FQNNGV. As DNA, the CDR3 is TGTGCCAGCAGTCCGAGAGGAGGTAGCTCCTATAATTCACCCCTCCACTTT. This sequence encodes CASSPRGGSSYNSPLHF.

The chain's CDR3 is CASKRDSSLNSPLHF. CDR3 nucleotide sequence: TGTGCCAGCAAAAGGGACAGCTCTTTAAATTCACCCCTCCACTTT. The genes are TRBV27 and TRBJ1-6; TRBD1 agrees at 7 bases. The trim removed 7 bases at V and 7 bases at J, leaving 10 bases unmatched. This CDR3 is 15 amino acids long. Germline V gene data show CDR1 as MNHEY and CDR2 as SMNVEV (reference sequence).

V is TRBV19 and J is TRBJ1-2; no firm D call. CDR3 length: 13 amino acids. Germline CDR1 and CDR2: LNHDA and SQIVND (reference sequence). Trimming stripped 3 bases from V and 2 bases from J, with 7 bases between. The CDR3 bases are TGTGCCAGTAGTATTACAGACAACTATGGCTACACCTTC. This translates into CASSITDNYGYTF.

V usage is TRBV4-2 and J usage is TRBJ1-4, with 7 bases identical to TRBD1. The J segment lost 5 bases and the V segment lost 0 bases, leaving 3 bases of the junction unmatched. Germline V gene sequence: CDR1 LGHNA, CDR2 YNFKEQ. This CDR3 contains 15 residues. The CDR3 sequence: CASSQDGQANEKLFF. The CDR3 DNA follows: TGTGCCAGCAGCCAAGATGGACAGGCAAATGAAAAACTGTTTTTT.

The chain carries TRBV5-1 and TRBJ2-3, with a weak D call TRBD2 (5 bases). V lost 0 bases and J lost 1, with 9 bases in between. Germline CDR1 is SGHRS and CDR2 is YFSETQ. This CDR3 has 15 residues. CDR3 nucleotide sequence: TGCGCCAGCAGCTTGGAGATCGGGGGCACAGATACGCAGTATTTT. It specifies CASSLEIGGTDTQYF.

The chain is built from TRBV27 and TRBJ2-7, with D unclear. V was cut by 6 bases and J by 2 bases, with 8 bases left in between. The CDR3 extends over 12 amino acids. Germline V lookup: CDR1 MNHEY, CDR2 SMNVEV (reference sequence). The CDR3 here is CASSSSPYEQYF. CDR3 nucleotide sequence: TGTGCCAGCAGCTCCTCCCCCTACGAGCAGTACTTC.

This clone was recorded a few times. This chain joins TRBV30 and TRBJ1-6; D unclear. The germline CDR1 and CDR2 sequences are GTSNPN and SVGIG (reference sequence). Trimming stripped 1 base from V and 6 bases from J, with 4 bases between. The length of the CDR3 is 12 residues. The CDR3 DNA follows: TGTGCCTGGAGTGACGGTAATTCACCCCTCCACTTT. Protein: CAWSDGNSPLHF.

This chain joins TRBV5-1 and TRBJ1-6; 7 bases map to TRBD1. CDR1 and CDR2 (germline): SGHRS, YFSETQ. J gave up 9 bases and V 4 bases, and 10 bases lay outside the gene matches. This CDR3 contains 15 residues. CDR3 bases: TGCGCCAGCAGCCTAGGACAGGCTCGGGGTTCACCCCTCCACTTT. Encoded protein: CASSLGQARGSPLHF.

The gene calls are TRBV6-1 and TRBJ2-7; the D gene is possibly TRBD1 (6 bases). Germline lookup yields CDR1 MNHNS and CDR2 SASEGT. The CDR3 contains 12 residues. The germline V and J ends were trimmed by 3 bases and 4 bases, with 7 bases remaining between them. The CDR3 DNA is TGTGCCAGCAGTGACAGGGGATACGAGCAGTACTTC. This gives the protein CASSDRGYEQYF.

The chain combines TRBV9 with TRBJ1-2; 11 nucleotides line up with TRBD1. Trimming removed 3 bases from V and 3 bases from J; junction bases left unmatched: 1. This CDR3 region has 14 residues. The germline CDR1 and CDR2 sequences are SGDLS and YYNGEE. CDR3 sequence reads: CASSGGQGDYGYTF. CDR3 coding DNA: TGTGCCAGCAGCGGGGGACAGGGGGACTATGGCTACACCTTC.